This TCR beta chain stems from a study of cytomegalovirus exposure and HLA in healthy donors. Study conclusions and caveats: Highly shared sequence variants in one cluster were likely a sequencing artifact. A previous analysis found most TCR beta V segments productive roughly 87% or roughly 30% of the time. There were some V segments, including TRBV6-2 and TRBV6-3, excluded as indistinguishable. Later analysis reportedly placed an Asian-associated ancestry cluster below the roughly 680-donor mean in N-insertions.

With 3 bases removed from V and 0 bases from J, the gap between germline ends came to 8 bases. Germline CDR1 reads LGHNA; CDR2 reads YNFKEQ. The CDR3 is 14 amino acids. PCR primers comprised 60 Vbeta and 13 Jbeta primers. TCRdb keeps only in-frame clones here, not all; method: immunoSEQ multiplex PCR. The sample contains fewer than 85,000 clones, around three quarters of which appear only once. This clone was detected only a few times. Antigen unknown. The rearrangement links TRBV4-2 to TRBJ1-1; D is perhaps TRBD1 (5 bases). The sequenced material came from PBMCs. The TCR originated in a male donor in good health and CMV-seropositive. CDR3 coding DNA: TGTGCCAGCAGCCAGGACAAGATGAACACTGAAGCTTTCTTT. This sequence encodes CASSQDKMNTEAFF.